This T cell receptor (beta chain) was observed in a study of T cell responses to AZD1222 COVID-19 vaccine. Repertoires were generated with immunoSEQ multiplex PCR, while TCRdb's copy carries only in-frame clones and drops some. The sample lists about 97,000 clones, more than 70% occurring once. For this clone: The antigen remains undetermined.

Study findings and constraints: Only after the peak T cell response were repertoires sampled. Vaccine-associated CD4 TCRs spanned spike, dominant at 160-218 and 743-854. It should be noted that donors were predominantly white British and more often female, and clonal diversity was possibly underestimated.

This TCR was sampled from an adult in good health. The source was peripheral blood, collected on day 0 of AZD1222 vaccination.

DNA for the CDR3: TGTGCCAGCAGCGCCGGGACGGCTAATTCACCCCTCCACTTT. Its translation: CASSAGTANSPLHF. The chain links TRBV7-3 to TRBJ1-6; weak D call: TRBD1 (5 bases). The CDR3 consists of 14 residues. V dropped 5 bases and J dropped 6 bases, with 11 bases sitting between them. The germline V gene encodes CDR1 SGHTA and CDR2 FQGTGA.